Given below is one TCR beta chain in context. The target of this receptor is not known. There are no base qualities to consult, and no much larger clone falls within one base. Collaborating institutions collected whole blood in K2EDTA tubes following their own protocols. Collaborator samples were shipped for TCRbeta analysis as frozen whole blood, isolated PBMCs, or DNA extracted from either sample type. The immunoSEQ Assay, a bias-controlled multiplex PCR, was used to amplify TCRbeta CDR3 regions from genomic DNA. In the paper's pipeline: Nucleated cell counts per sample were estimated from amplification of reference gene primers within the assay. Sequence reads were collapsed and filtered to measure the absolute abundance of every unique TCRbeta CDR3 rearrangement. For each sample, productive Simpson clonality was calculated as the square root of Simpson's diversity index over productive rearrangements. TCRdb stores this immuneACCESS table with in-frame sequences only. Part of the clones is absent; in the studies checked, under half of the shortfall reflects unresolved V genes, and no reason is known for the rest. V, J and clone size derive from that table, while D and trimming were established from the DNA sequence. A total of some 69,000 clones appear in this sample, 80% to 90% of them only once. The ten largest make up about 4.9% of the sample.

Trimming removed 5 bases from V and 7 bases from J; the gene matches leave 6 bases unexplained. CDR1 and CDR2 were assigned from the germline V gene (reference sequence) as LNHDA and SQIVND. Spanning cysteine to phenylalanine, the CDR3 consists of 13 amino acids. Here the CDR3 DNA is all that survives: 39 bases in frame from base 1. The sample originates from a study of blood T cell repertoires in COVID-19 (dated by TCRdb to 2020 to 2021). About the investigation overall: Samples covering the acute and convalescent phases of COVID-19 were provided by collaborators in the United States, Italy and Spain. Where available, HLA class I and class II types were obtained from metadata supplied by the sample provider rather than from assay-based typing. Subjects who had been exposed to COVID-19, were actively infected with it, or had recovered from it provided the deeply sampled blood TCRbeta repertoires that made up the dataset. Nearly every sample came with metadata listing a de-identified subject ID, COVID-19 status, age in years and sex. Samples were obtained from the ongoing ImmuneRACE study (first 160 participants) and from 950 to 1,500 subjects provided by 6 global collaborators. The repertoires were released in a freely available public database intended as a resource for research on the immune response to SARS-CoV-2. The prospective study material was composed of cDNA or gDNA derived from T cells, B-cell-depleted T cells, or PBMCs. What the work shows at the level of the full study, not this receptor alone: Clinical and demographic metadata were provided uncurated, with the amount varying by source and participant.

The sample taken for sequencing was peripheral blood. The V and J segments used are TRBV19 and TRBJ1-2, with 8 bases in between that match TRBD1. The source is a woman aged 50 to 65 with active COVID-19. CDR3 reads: CASSSGTGLGYTF. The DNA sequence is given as TGTGCCAGTAGTTCCGGGACAGGACTTGGCTACACCTTC.